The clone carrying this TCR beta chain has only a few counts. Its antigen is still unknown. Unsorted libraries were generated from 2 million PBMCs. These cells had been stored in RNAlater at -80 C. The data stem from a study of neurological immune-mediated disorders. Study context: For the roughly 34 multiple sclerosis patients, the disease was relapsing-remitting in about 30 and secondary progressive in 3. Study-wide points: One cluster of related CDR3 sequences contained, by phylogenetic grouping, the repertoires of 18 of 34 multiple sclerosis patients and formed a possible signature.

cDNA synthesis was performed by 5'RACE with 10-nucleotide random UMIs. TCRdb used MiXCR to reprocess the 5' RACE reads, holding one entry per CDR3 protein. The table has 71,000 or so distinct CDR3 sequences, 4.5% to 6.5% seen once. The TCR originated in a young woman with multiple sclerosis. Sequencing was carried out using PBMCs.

CDR3 sequence reads: CASSLTSGTLSYNEQFF. CDR3 bases: TGCGCCAGCAGCTTAACTAGCGGGACCCTCTCCTACAATGAGCAGTTCTTC. The chain has TRBV5-1 and TRBJ2-1; TRBD2 matches 10 bases. CDR3 size: 17 residues. Germline lookup yields CDR1 SGHRS and CDR2 YFSETQ. V trimming: 2 bases; J trimming: 0 bases; junction bases outside the gene matches: 5. Supplemented by reference TRBV5-1 and TRBJ2-1, the full variable domain reads KAGVTQTPRYLIKTRGQQVTLSCSPISGHRSVSWYQQTPGQGLQFLFEYFSETQRNKGNFPGRFSGRQFSNSRSEMNVSTLELGDSALYLCASSLTSGTLSYNEQFFGPGTRLTVL.